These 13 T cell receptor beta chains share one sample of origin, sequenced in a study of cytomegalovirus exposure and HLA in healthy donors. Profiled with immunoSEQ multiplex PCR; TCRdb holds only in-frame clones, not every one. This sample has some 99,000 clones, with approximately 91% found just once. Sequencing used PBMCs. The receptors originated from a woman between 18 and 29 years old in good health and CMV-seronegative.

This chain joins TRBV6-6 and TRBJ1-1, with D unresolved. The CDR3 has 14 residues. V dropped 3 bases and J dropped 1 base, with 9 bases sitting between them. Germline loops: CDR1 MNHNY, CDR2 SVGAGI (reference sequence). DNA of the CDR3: TGTGCCAGCAGTTATCCCGAGCCGAACACTGAAGCTTTCTTT. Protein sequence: CASSYPEPNTEAFF.

The CDR3 sequence: CASSQGVFQYF. The CDR3, as DNA: TGTGCCAGCAGCCAAGGTGTCTTCCAGTACTTC. The chain is built from TRBV4-2 and TRBJ2-5; D uncertain. Germline V lookup: CDR1 LGHNA, CDR2 YNFKEQ. The CDR3 has 11 amino acids. V was cut by 1 base and J by 10 bases, with 7 bases left in between.

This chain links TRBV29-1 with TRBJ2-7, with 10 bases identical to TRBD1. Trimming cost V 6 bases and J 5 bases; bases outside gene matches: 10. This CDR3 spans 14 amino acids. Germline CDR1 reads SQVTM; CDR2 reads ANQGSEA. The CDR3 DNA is TGCAGCGTCGTATTTGGGGACAGGGGAAACGAGCAGTACTTC. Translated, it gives CSVVFGDRGNEQYF.

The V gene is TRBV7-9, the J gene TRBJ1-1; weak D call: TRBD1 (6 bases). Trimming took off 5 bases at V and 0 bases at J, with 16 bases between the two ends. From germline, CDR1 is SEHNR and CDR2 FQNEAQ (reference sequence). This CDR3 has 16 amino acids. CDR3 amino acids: CASSLPPGHLNTEAFF. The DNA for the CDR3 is TGTGCCAGCAGCCTACCCCCGGGACACCTGAACACTGAAGCTTTCTTT.

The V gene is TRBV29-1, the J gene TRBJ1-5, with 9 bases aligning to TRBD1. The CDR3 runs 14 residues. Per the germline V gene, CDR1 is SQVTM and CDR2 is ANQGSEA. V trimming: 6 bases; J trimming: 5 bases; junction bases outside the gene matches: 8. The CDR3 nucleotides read TGCAGCGTCTTAGACAGGGGGGTGGATCAGCCCCAGCATTTT. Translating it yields CSVLDRGVDQPQHF.

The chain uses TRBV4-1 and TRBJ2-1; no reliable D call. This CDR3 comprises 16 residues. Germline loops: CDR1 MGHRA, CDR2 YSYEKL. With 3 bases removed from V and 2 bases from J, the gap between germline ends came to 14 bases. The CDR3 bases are TGCGCCAGCAGCCACCTCCCCCAGGAAACCTACAATGAGCAGTTCTTC. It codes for CASSHLPQETYNEQFF.

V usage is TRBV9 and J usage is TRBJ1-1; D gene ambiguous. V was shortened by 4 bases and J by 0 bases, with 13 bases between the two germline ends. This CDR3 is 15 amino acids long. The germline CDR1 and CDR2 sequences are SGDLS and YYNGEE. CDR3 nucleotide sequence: TGTGCCAGCAGCCCCCTTGGTGGCATGAACACTGAAGCTTTCTTT. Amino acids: CASSPLGGMNTEAFF.

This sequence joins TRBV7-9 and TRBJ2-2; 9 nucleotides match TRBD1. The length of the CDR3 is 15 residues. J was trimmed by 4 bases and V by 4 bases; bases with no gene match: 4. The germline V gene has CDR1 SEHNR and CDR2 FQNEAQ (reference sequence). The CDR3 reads CASSSGTGPTGELFF. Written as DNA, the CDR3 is TGTGCCAGCAGCTCCGGGACAGGGCCCACCGGGGAGCTGTTTTTT.

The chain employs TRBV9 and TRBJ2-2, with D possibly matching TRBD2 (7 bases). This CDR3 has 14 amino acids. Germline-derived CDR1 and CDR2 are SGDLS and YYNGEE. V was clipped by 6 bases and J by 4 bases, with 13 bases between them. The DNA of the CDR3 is TGTGCCAGCAACAAGGGAGGGGGCACCGGGGAGCTGTTTTTT. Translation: CASNKGGGTGELFF.

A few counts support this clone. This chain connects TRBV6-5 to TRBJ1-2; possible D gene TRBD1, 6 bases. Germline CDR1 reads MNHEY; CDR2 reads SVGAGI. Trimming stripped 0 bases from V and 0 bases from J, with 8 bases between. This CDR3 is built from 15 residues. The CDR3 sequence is CASSYSDRPNYGYTF. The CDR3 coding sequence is TGTGCCAGCAGTTACTCCGACAGGCCTAACTATGGCTACACCTTC.

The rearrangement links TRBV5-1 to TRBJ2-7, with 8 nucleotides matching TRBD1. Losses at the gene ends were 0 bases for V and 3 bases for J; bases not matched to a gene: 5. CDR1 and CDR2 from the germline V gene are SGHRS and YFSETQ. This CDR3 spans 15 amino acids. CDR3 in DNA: TGCGCCAGCAGCTTGGCGACAGGGGCCCTCTACGAGCAGTACTTC. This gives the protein CASSLATGALYEQYF.

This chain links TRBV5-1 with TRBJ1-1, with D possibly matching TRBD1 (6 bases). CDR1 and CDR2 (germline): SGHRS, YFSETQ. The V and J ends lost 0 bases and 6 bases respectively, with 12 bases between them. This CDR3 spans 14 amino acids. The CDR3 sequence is CASSLDREGAEAFF. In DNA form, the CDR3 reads TGCGCCAGCAGCTTGGACAGGGAAGGTGCTGAAGCTTTCTTT.

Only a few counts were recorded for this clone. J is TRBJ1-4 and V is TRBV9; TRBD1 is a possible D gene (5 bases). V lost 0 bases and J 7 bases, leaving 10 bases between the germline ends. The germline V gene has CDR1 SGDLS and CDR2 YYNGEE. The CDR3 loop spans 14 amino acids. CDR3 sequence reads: CASSVGAGVEKLFF. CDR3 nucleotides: TGTGCCAGCAGCGTAGGGGCGGGGGTTGAAAAACTGTTTTTT.